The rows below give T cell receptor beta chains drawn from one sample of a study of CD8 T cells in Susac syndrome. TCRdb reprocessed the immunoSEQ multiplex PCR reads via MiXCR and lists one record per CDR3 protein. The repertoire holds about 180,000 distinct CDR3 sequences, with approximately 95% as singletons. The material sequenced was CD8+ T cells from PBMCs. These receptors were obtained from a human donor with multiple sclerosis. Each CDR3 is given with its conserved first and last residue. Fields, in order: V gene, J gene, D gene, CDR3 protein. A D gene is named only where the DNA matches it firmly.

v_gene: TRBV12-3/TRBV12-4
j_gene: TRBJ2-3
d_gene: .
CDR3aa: CASSPLHSSLKDTQYF

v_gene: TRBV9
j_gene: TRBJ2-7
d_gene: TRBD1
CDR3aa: CASSPTGAGEQYF

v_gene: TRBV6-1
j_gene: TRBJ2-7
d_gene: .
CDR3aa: CASSDSPGIEYEQYF

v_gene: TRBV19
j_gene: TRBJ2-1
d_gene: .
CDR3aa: CASSPLPWGNEQFF

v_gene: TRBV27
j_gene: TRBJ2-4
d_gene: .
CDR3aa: CASSLEGLAKNIQYF

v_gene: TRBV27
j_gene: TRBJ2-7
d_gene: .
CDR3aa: CASSSNRESYEQYF

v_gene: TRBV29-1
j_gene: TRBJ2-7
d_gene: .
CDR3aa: CSVEDVKEQYF

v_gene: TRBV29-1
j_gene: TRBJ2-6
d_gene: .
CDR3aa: CSVVGSSGANVLTF

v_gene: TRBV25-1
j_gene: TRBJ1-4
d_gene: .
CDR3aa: CASAFGEKLFF

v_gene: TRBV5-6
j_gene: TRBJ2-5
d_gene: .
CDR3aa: CASSSIQETQYF

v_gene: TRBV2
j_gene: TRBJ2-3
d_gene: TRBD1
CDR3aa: CASRDRGRDTQYF

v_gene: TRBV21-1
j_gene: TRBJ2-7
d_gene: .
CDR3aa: CARSLPQGARYEQYF

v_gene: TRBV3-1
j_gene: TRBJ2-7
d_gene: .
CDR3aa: CASSHPRDSGYEQYF

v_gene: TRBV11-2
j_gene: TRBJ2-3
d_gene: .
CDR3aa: CASSSTVAGAPADTQYF

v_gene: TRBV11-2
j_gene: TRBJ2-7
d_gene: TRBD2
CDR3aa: CASSFESWRLAGPSSYEQYF

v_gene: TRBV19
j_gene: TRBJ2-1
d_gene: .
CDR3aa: CASSIRVKDEQFF

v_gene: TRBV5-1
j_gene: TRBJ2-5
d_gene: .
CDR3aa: CASRSGQLKETQYF

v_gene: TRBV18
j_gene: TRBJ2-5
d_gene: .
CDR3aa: CASSRDGEETQYF

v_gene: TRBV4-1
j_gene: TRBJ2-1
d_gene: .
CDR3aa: CASSQPYDEQFF

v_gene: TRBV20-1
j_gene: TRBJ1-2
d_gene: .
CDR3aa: CSARFRGGGYTF

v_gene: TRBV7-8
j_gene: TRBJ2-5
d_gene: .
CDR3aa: CASSLAGGVETQYF

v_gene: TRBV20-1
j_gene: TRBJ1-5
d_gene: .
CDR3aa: CSAPGDGNQPQHF

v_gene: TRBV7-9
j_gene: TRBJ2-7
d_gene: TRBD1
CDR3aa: CASSPRQGATYEQYF

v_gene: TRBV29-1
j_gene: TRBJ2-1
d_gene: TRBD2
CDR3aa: CSVVGTSGKSYNEQFF

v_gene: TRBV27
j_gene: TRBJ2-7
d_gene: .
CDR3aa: CASSFGPGNEQYF

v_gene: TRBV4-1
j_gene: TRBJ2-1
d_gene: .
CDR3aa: CASSQDAQLQFF

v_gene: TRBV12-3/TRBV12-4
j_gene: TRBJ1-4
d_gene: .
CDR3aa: CASRGSPFYEKLFF

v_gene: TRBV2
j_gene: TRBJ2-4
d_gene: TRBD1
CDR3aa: CASRRDRGQAKNIQYF

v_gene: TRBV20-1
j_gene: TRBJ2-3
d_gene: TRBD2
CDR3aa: CSTTGLATSDTQYF

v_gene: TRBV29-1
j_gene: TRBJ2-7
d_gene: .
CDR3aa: CSVVHWTLSSYEQYF

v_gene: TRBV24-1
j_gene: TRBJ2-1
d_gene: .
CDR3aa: CATSASGFFDEQFF

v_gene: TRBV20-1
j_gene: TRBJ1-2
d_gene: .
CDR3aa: CSATIPSDIVNGYTF

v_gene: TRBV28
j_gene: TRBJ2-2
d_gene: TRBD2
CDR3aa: CASEGRARTGELFF

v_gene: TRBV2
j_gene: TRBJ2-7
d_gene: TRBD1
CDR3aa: CASRGNQGQNPYEQYF

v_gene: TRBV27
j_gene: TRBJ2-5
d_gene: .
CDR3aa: CASSGSTSLAEYF

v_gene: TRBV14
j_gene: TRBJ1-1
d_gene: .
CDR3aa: CASGGVRAEAFF

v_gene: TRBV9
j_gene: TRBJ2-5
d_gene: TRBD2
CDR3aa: CASSPGAGFQETQYF